A single sample gave rise to the 5 T cell receptor beta chains below, sequenced in a study of blood T cell repertoires in COVID-19. Only in-frame clones appear in the TCRdb table, and some are missing; sequencing was by immunoSEQ multiplex PCR. The table lists under 200,000 clones, about 86% of them singletons. The specimen sequenced was peripheral blood. These receptors all come from a man aged 50 or older with active or convalescent COVID-19.

V and J are TRBV4-1 and TRBJ1-4, with unresolved D. This CDR3 contains 12 residues. V was pared by 4 bases and J by 12 bases, with 12 bases between. Germline V lookup: CDR1 MGHRA, CDR2 YSYEKL. CDR3 bases: TGCGCCAGCAGCCGAGGCCAAGGAGAACTGTTTTTT. Translating gives CASSRGQGELFF.

V is TRBV14 and J is TRBJ1-4; the match to TRBD1 covers 10 bases. Germline CDR1 is SGHDN and CDR2 is FVKESK. This CDR3 region has 16 residues. The trim removed 4 bases at V and 1 base at J, leaving 3 bases unmatched. The CDR3: CASSRGTGVTNEKLFF. In DNA, the CDR3 is TGTGCCAGCAGCCGAGGGACAGGGGTAACTAATGAAAAACTGTTTTTT.

The chain uses TRBV5-4 and TRBJ2-3; 7 bases fit TRBD2. Germline CDR1 is SGHNT and CDR2 is YYREEE (reference sequence). The length of the CDR3 is 13 residues. Unmatched junction bases numbered 6, after V lost 10 bases and J lost 1 base. This CDR3 reads CAGRLAGTDTQYF. In nucleotides, the CDR3 is TGTGCCGGACGTCTAGCGGGCACAGATACGCAGTATTTT.

The chain recombines TRBV28 with TRBJ2-5, with TRBD1 identical over 10 bases. J gave up 2 bases and V 2 bases, and 5 bases lay outside the gene matches. CDR1 MDHEN and CDR2 SYDVKM come from the germline V gene. The CDR3 totals 16 residues. The CDR3 bases are TGTGCCAGCAGTTTAATTGGACAGGGGGAACAAGAGACCCAGTACTTC. Residues: CASSLIGQGEQETQYF.

This chain links TRBV12-3 or TRBV12-4 with TRBJ2-7; D may be TRBD1 (6 bases). V lost 5 bases and J 12 bases, leaving 14 bases between the germline ends. The CDR3 runs to 11 residues. In DNA form, the CDR3 reads TGTGCCAGCAGTCCCCGGCAGGGGCTGTACTTC. Amino acid sequence: CASSPRQGLYF.